The rows below give T cell receptor beta chains drawn from one sample of a study of blood T cell repertoires in COVID-19. Clones were read by immunoSEQ multiplex PCR, and TCRdb kept only the in-frame ones, dropping some. The sample consists of 9,500 to 15,000 clones, 85% to 90% of them appearing once. The sequenced material came from peripheral blood. These TCRs come from a human donor in a cohort sampled during active COVID-19. CDR3s include the opening cysteine and the closing phenylalanine or tryptophan. Each record gives: clone size, V gene, D gene, J gene, CDR3 DNA, CDR3 protein. D genes are given only for firm matches. Size tells how often a clone was seen (once, few, many) or the class of an expanded clone, and some rows leave it out.

abundance: once
v_gene: TRBV14
d_gene: .
j_gene: TRBJ2-3
CDR3nt: TGTGCCAGCAGCCAAGGTTGGGAGCGGCCTAGCACAGATACGCAGTATTTT
CDR3aa: CASSQGWERPSTDTQYF

abundance: .
v_gene: TRBV18
d_gene: .
j_gene: TRBJ1-1
CDR3nt: TGTGCCAGCTCACCAAGCACAGCTGAAGCTTTCTTT
CDR3aa: CASSPSTAEAFF

abundance: .
v_gene: TRBV7-9
d_gene: .
j_gene: TRBJ2-3
CDR3nt: TGTGCCAGCAGCTCCAGGGGTCCAGATACGCAGTATTTT
CDR3aa: CASSSRGPDTQYF

abundance: .
v_gene: TRBV2
d_gene: .
j_gene: TRBJ2-5
CDR3nt: TGTGCCAGCAGCGGCCGGGACAGGGGAGCGGCTAGCGGGAAGTCGGCGAGGGAGACCCAGTACTTC
CDR3aa: CASSGRDRGAASGKSARETQYF

abundance: .
v_gene: TRBV7-2
d_gene: .
j_gene: TRBJ1-1
CDR3nt: TGTGCCAGCAGCGCGCAGGGGTTTACGGACACTGAAGCTTTCTTT
CDR3aa: CASSAQGFTDTEAFF

abundance: once
v_gene: TRBV3-1/TRBV3-2
d_gene: .
j_gene: TRBJ1-6
CDR3nt: TGTGCCAGCAGCCAAGCAGTGGCAAATTCACCCCTCCACTTT
CDR3aa: CASSQAVANSPLHF

abundance: .
v_gene: TRBV12-3/TRBV12-4
d_gene: .
j_gene: TRBJ2-7
CDR3nt: TGTGCCAGCAGTCGAAGCGGGGAGCAGTACTTC
CDR3aa: CASSRSGEQYF

abundance: .
v_gene: TRBV3-1/TRBV3-2
d_gene: TRBD1
j_gene: TRBJ2-7
CDR3nt: TGTGCCAGCAGCCCAGGGGACAGATACGAGCAGTACTTC
CDR3aa: CASSPGDRYEQYF

abundance: .
v_gene: TRBV6-6
d_gene: .
j_gene: TRBJ1-1
CDR3nt: TGTGCCAGCAGTCCCGGGACTAAGTGGAACACTGAAGCTTTCTTT
CDR3aa: CASSPGTKWNTEAFF

abundance: once
v_gene: TRBV7-8
d_gene: TRBD1
j_gene: TRBJ2-5
CDR3nt: TGTGCCAGCAGCGGATACGGGACAGGGGCTAAAGAGACCCAGTACTTC
CDR3aa: CASSGYGTGAKETQYF

abundance: .
v_gene: TRBV7-3
d_gene: .
j_gene: TRBJ2-2
CDR3nt: TGTGCCAGCAGCTTAACTCGGGGTGGAACCGGGGAGCTGTTTTTT
CDR3aa: CASSLTRGGTGELFF

abundance: .
v_gene: TRBV18
d_gene: TRBD1
j_gene: TRBJ2-5
CDR3nt: TGTGCCAGCTCACCGCAAGGGGGCGCAGAGACCCAGTACTTC
CDR3aa: CASSPQGGAETQYF

abundance: .
v_gene: TRBV28
d_gene: TRBD2
j_gene: TRBJ2-3
CDR3nt: TGTGCCAGCAGTTTGACTAGCGGGGAGGTGGGAGATACGCAGTATTTT
CDR3aa: CASSLTSGEVGDTQYF

abundance: .
v_gene: TRBV27
d_gene: .
j_gene: TRBJ2-7
CDR3nt: TGTGCCAGCAGTCCCACGTGGGTGGGAGCGTCCTACGAGCAGTACTTC
CDR3aa: CASSPTWVGASYEQYF

abundance: .
v_gene: TRBV18
d_gene: TRBD2
j_gene: TRBJ2-1
CDR3nt: TGTGCCAGCTCACCCCCGGGGGGGGGCGGGAGGGCCGGGCGCTACAATGAGCAGTTCTTC
CDR3aa: CASSPPGGGGRAGRYNEQFF

abundance: .
v_gene: TRBV5-8
d_gene: TRBD1
j_gene: TRBJ1-2
CDR3nt: TGTGCCAGCATCCGGACAGGGGAAGGCTATGGCTACACCTTC
CDR3aa: CASIRTGEGYGYTF

abundance: .
v_gene: TRBV6-5
d_gene: TRBD1
j_gene: TRBJ1-6
CDR3nt: TGTGCCAGCAGTCGGGGACAGTCAGGGAATTCACCCCTCCACTTT
CDR3aa: CASSRGQSGNSPLHF

abundance: .
v_gene: TRBV5-1
d_gene: .
j_gene: TRBJ2-1
CDR3nt: TGCGCCAGCAGCCCGGTCCCGGGACACTCCTACAATGAGCAGTTCTTC
CDR3aa: CASSPVPGHSYNEQFF

abundance: .
v_gene: TRBV20-1
d_gene: .
j_gene: TRBJ1-1
CDR3nt: TGCAGTGCTAGCTCACAGACTGAAGCTTTCTTT
CDR3aa: CSASSQTEAFF

abundance: .
v_gene: TRBV18
d_gene: TRBD2
j_gene: TRBJ2-7
CDR3nt: TGTGCCAGCTCACCAGGGACTAGCGGGGGGCCGAGCTACGAGCAGTACTTC
CDR3aa: CASSPGTSGGPSYEQYF

abundance: once
v_gene: TRBV9
d_gene: .
j_gene: TRBJ1-4
CDR3nt: TGTGCCAGCAGCGCGGAGGGCCGCGGGAGTGAAAAACTGTTTTTT
CDR3aa: CASSAEGRGSEKLFF

abundance: .
v_gene: TRBV5-1
d_gene: TRBD1
j_gene: TRBJ2-4
CDR3nt: TGCGCCAGCAGCTTTCTCGGACAGGGAATAATTCAGTACTTC
CDR3aa: CASSFLGQGIIQYF

abundance: .
v_gene: TRBV3-1/TRBV3-2
d_gene: TRBD1
j_gene: TRBJ2-1
CDR3nt: TGTGCCAGCAGCCAAACCGGGACAGGGGAGTTCTTC
CDR3aa: CASSQTGTGEFF

abundance: .
v_gene: TRBV19
d_gene: TRBD1
j_gene: TRBJ2-4
CDR3nt: TGTGCCAGTAACAGGGGCGATCTAGCCAAAAACATTCAGTACTTC
CDR3aa: CASNRGDLAKNIQYF

abundance: few
v_gene: TRBV7-2
d_gene: .
j_gene: TRBJ1-5
CDR3nt: TGTGCCAGCAGCTTAGACAGAAATCAGCCCCAGCATTTT
CDR3aa: CASSLDRNQPQHF

abundance: .
v_gene: TRBV18
d_gene: TRBD1
j_gene: TRBJ1-1
CDR3nt: TGTGCCAGCTCACTCAGACAGGGGCAAGCTTTCTTT
CDR3aa: CASSLRQGQAFF

abundance: .
v_gene: TRBV4-3
d_gene: .
j_gene: TRBJ1-2
CDR3nt: TGCGCCAGCAGCCAAGATCTGCAGGGCTTCTACTATGGCTACACCTTC
CDR3aa: CASSQDLQGFYYGYTF

abundance: .
v_gene: TRBV2
d_gene: TRBD1
j_gene: TRBJ1-4
CDR3nt: TGTGCCGGGGGGACAGGGGGAAATGAAAAACTGTTTTTT
CDR3aa: CAGGTGGNEKLFF

abundance: once
v_gene: TRBV15
d_gene: TRBD2
j_gene: TRBJ2-5
CDR3nt: TGTGCCACCAGCAGTCTGGGAGGGGAAGAGACCCAGTACTTC
CDR3aa: CATSSLGGEETQYF

abundance: .
v_gene: TRBV29-1
d_gene: TRBD2
j_gene: TRBJ2-1
CDR3nt: TGCAGCGTTGAAGTACTTAGCGGGAGGAAACAGTTCTTC
CDR3aa: CSVEVLSGRKQFF

abundance: .
v_gene: TRBV5-1
d_gene: .
j_gene: TRBJ2-7
CDR3nt: TGCGCCAGCAGCTTGGGCGGGTTAACCTACGAGCAGTACTTC
CDR3aa: CASSLGGLTYEQYF

abundance: .
v_gene: TRBV9
d_gene: TRBD2
j_gene: TRBJ2-2
CDR3nt: TGTGCCAGCAGCGCCGGGGGGTGGAGCGGGGAGCTGTTTTTT
CDR3aa: CASSAGGWSGELFF

abundance: .
v_gene: TRBV4-3
d_gene: .
j_gene: TRBJ1-2
CDR3nt: TGCGCCAGCAGCCAAGATTATCAGGGTTCCTATGGCTACACCTTC
CDR3aa: CASSQDYQGSYGYTF